Listed here is a single T cell receptor (beta chain). Profiling relied on immunoSEQ multiplex PCR, and the TCRdb table lists in-frame clones only, not all of them. The sample lists roughly 55,000 clones, over 75% occurring once. The data belong to a study of blood T cell repertoires in COVID-19. Whole-study context: Collection of acute and convalescent COVID-19 samples took place in the United States, Italy and Spain.

Germline V lookup: CDR1 LGHNA, CDR2 YNFKEQ. This CDR3 comprises 16 residues. V lost 1 base, J lost 0 bases, and 12 bases lay in between. This receptor was identified in a man aged 60 to 75 with active or convalescent COVID-19. The V and J genes are TRBV4-2 and TRBJ1-1; perhaps TRBD1 as D (5 bases). Sequencing was carried out using peripheral blood. CDR3 DNA sequence: TGTGCCAGCAGCCAAGGGCGCGACAGAGTGAACACTGAAGCTTTCTTT. It translates to CASSQGRDRVNTEAFF.